Each of the 25 T cell receptor beta chains below was sequenced from the same sample in a study of Ad26.COV2.S vaccination and SARS-CoV-2 variants. As to treatment: some 20 received Ad26.COV2.S at low or high dose, single or two shots; about five received placebo; per-sample allocation not given. Day 63 after the first vaccine or placebo injection was the time point for sampling. Some clones are missing from TCRdb's copy, which holds only in-frame ones; the method was immunoSEQ multiplex PCR. The sample yields hundreds of thousands of clones, around nine tenths seen once. The sequences come from peripheral blood, collected in a trial of Ad26.COV2.S vaccine versus placebo. These receptors were collected from a person aged 18 to 59 who received the Ad26.COV2.S COVID-19 vaccine or a placebo.

This chain connects TRBV28 to TRBJ1-5, with D perhaps TRBD1 (6 bases). Trimming shortened V by 6 bases and J by 5 bases, and 14 bases separated the two germline ends. Germline V CDR1 and CDR2: MDHEN, SYDVKM. The CDR3 length is 14 residues. The CDR3, as DNA: TGTGCCAGCAGGAGTCGGGGGGGCGATCAGCCCCAGCATTTT. This codes for CASRSRGGDQPQHF.

The V call is TRBV7-2, the J call TRBJ2-5; D ambiguous. CDR3 length: 14 residues. Germline CDR1 is SGHTA and CDR2 is FQGNSA. The V end was cut by 0 bases, the J end by 3 bases, with 8 bases between. The CDR3 reads CASSLAGQKETQYF. In DNA, the CDR3 is TGTGCCAGCAGCTTAGCGGGCCAGAAAGAGACCCAGTACTTC.

This chain connects TRBV19 to TRBJ1-1; D unclear. The CDR3 has 17 amino acids. Germline CDR1 is LNHDA and CDR2 is SQIVND (reference sequence). Trimming pared 5 bases from V and 0 bases from J, leaving 19 bases between. For the CDR3, the DNA is TGTGCCAGTAGTGCAGGAGGCTGGACGGGGATGAACACTGAAGCTTTCTTT. This encodes CASSAGGWTGMNTEAFF.

The J gene is TRBJ1-5, the V gene TRBV6-1; no definite D call. Trimming took 2 bases from V and 7 from J, leaving 9 bases between them. Per germline, CDR1 MNHNS and CDR2 SASEGT. This CDR3 comprises 13 residues. CDR3 in DNA: TGTGCCAGCAGTGAAAGCCCCGGCCAGCCCCAGCATTTT. This codes for CASSESPGQPQHF.

The chain links TRBV28 to TRBJ2-7, with 7 positions matching TRBD1. Germline V gene sequence: CDR1 MDHEN, CDR2 SYDVKM. With 8 bases clipped from V and 4 bases from J, the junction kept 11 bases outside the gene matches. This CDR3 comprises 14 residues. CDR3 region: CASSAPRDRYEQYF. The CDR3 nucleotides read TGTGCCAGCTCCGCCCCCCGGGACAGATACGAGCAGTACTTC.

The chain carries TRBV9 and TRBJ2-7; tentatively, D is TRBD1 or TRBD2 (5 bases each). The V end lost 4 bases, the J end lost 3 bases, and 17 bases lay between the germline ends. Germline V gene sequence: CDR1 SGDLS, CDR2 YYNGEE. The CDR3 length is 15 residues. The CDR3 bases are TGTGCCAGCAGCCTCGGGGCCGTCGGACACTACGAGCAGTACTTC. Protein: CASSLGAVGHYEQYF.

V gene TRBV30 combines with J gene TRBJ1-3; D not certain. Germline V gives CDR1 GTSNPN, CDR2 SVGIG (reference sequence). CDR3 length equals 13 residues. V lost 0 bases to trimming and J lost 4 bases, with 7 bases between them. The CDR3 reads CAWSVILGNTIYF. The CDR3 DNA reads as TGTGCCTGGAGTGTAATCTTAGGAAACACCATATATTTT.

This chain links TRBV28 with TRBJ2-5; TRBD2 agrees at 9 bases. Germline CDR1 is MDHEN and CDR2 is SYDVKM. This CDR3 contains 13 residues. Unmatched junction bases numbered 6, after V lost 10 bases and J lost 3 bases. The DNA for the CDR3 is TGTGCCACCAAACCTAGCGGGAAAGAGACCCAGTACTTC. Translating gives CATKPSGKETQYF.

V gene TRBV10-1 combines with J gene TRBJ2-7; D remains unclear. Trimming took off 0 bases at V and 0 bases at J, with 15 bases between the two ends. The CDR3 sequence is 17 residues long. The V gene's germline CDR1 is WNHNN and CDR2 SYGVQD (reference sequence). The CDR3 protein is CASSESNKGTSSYEQYF. The CDR3 coding sequence is TGCGCCAGCAGTGAGTCGAATAAGGGCACAAGCTCCTACGAGCAGTACTTC.

The chain recombines TRBV3-1 (or the pseudogene TRBV3-2) with TRBJ1-1; TRBD1 might be the D (5 bases). Germline lookup yields CDR1 LGHDT and CDR2 YNNKEL (reference sequence). V was pared by 7 bases and J by 1 base, with 7 bases between. The CDR3 sequence is 12 residues long. The CDR3 nucleotides read TGTGCCAGCACACAGGCGAACACTGAAGCTTTCTTT. This gives the protein CASTQANTEAFF.

This chain connects TRBV12-3 or TRBV12-4 to TRBJ2-3, with 8 bases aligning to TRBD2. V lost 9 bases and J lost 1; bases outside the gene matches: 0. The CDR3 consists of 12 residues. This CDR3 reads CARTSGTDTQYF. The CDR3 DNA follows: TGTGCCAGGACTAGCGGCACAGATACGCAGTATTTT.

This chain uses TRBV10-3 with TRBJ2-2, with TRBD2 matching 11 bases. V lost 5 bases to trimming and J lost 6 bases; unmatched junction nucleotides: 5. CDR3 length: 15 residues. Germline assignment: CDR1 ENHRY and CDR2 SYGVKD. CDR3 in DNA: TGTGCCATCAGTCCCGGGACTAGCGGTTCCGGGGAGCTGTTTTTT. Amino acid sequence: CAISPGTSGSGELFF.

The chain has TRBV29-1 and TRBJ2-1; D unresolved. CDR3 length: 15 amino acids. CDR1 and CDR2 from the germline V gene are SQVTM and ANQGSEA. The V end lost 4 bases, the J end lost 3 bases, and 16 bases lay between the germline ends. Here the CDR3 DNA reads TGCAGCGTTGGTTGGCGATTCGTCGGCTACAATGAGCAGTTCTTC. Its protein is CSVGWRFVGYNEQFF.

The chain combines TRBV7-9 with TRBJ2-1; D is ambiguous. Trimming left V 2 bases short and J 9 bases short, with 17 bases between. The CDR3 contains 15 residues. Germline V CDR1 and CDR2: SEHNR, FQNEAQ (reference sequence). CDR3 DNA sequence: TGTGCCAGCAGCTTAACGACTTGGGGTGGTGGTGAGCAGTTCTTC. Amino acids: CASSLTTWGGGEQFF.

V gene TRBV27 combines with J gene TRBJ1-4; 9 bases are shared with TRBD1. In germline, CDR1 is MNHEY, CDR2 SMNVEV (reference sequence). Trimming took 8 bases from V and 6 from J; bases not matched to a gene: 7. The CDR3 length is 14 residues. In nucleotides, the CDR3 is TGTGCCAGCGGGGTACAGGGGGCGGATGAAAAACTGTTTTTT. This sequence encodes CASGVQGADEKLFF.

This sequence joins TRBV7-9 and TRBJ2-3, with 12 bases identical to TRBD2. The germline V gene encodes CDR1 SEHNR and CDR2 FQNEAQ (reference sequence). The CDR3 spans 17 residues. Germline trimming cut 5 bases from V and 6 bases from J; bases unmatched to any gene: 12. For the CDR3, the DNA is TGTGCCAGCAGCCCTCGACTAGCGGGAGATCCTTCCGATACGCAGTATTTT. Translating it yields CASSPRLAGDPSDTQYF.

V gene TRBV30 combines with J gene TRBJ1-5; 7 bases align to TRBD1. This CDR3 region has 13 residues. V lost 5 bases, J lost 2 bases, and 3 bases stayed unmatched. From germline, CDR1 is GTSNPN and CDR2 SVGIG (reference sequence). CDR3: CAWATGGNQPQHF. The CDR3 DNA reads TGTGCCTGGGCTACAGGGGGCAATCAGCCCCAGCATTTT.

The V gene is TRBV12-3 or TRBV12-4, the J gene TRBJ2-1; D is unresolved. V shed 5 bases and J shed 6 bases, with 5 bases lying between them. There are 11 residues in the CDR3. CDR3: CASSLANEQFF. CDR3 bases: TGTGCCAGCAGTCTCGCCAATGAGCAGTTCTTC.

This clone has just a few counts. V usage is TRBV5-1 and J usage is TRBJ1-2, with D maybe TRBD1 (6 bases). Germline CDR1 is SGHRS and CDR2 is YFSETQ. Trimming took 0 bases from V and 6 from J, leaving 12 bases between them. The CDR3 covers 14 residues. The CDR3 here is CASSLDREVNGYTF. The CDR3 nucleotides are TGCGCCAGCAGCTTGGACAGGGAAGTGAATGGCTACACCTTC. Drawing the rest from reference TRBV5-1 and TRBJ1-2, the complete variable domain is KAGVTQTPRYLIKTRGQQVTLSCSPISGHRSVSWYQQTPGQGLQFLFEYFSETQRNKGNFPGRFSGRQFSNSRSEMNVSTLELGDSALYLCASSLDREVNGYTFGSGTRLTVV.

V and J are TRBV19 and TRBJ1-1; D possibly corresponds to TRBD1 (6 bases). Germline V gene data show CDR1 as LNHDA and CDR2 as SQIVND (reference sequence). The V end was cut by 5 bases, the J end by 2 bases, with 12 bases between. This CDR3 is built from 14 residues. CDR3 in amino acids: CASSYRALNTEAFF. The CDR3 DNA follows: TGTGCCAGTAGTTACAGGGCGCTTAACACTGAAGCTTTCTTT. The entire variable domain, with the rest obtained from reference TRBV19 and TRBJ1-1, is as follows: DGGITQSPKYLFRKEGQNVTLSCEQNLNHDAMYWYRQDPGQGLRLIYYSQIVNDFQKGDIAEGYSVSREKKESFPLTVTSAQKNPTAFYLCASSYRALNTEAFFGQGTRLTVV.

This chain uses TRBV7-2 with TRBJ2-5; no clear D. Trimming took 1 base from V and 2 from J, leaving 5 bases between them. The CDR3 runs 13 residues. Germline loops: CDR1 SGHTA, CDR2 FQGNSA. DNA of the CDR3: TGTGCCAGCAGCTTAGGACTTCAAGAGACCCAGTACTTC. Its translation is CASSLGLQETQYF.

This chain connects TRBV27 to TRBJ1-6; the D is unclear. CDR3 length: 14 amino acids. Per germline, CDR1 MNHEY and CDR2 SMNVEV (reference sequence). V lost 5 bases and J lost 1, with 6 bases in between. The CDR3 DNA is TGTGCCAGCAGTCCGGGGTCCTATAATTCACCCCTCCACTTT. Residues: CASSPGSYNSPLHF.

The genes are TRBV7-9 and TRBJ2-7, with a possible D match to TRBD2 (5 bases). V was trimmed by 1 base and J by 0 bases, leaving 10 bases between them. CDR1 SEHNR and CDR2 FQNEAQ come from the germline V gene (reference sequence). The CDR3 sequence is 15 residues long. The CDR3 is CASSLVVGDSYEQYF. Written as DNA, the CDR3 is TGTGCCAGCAGCTTAGTGGTGGGAGACTCCTACGAGCAGTACTTC.

The rearrangement links TRBV5-8 to TRBJ2-2, with 9 bases lining up with TRBD1. The V gene end was trimmed by 5 bases and the J gene end by 3 bases; junction bases not matched to a gene: 5. This CDR3 has 15 residues. In germline, CDR1 is SGHTS, CDR2 YDEGEE. In DNA form, the CDR3 reads TGTGCCAGCAGTTCCGGGACAGGGCACACCGGGGAGCTGTTTTTT. Translated, it gives CASSSGTGHTGELFF.

The chain has TRBV5-1 and TRBJ2-1; TRBD1 matches at 7 bases. CDR1 SGHRS and CDR2 YFSETQ come from the germline V gene. The CDR3 runs 14 residues. V trimming: 3 bases; J trimming: 3 bases; junction bases outside the gene matches: 3. The CDR3 bases are TGCGCCAGCAGCTCGGGACAGCTCTACAATGAGCAGTTCTTC. As protein: CASSSGQLYNEQFF.